A single sample is the source of the 27 T cell receptor beta chains below, sequenced in a study of T cells in women clearing cervical HPV infection. Some clones are missing from TCRdb's copy, which holds only in-frame ones; the method was immunoSEQ multiplex PCR. This sample lists about 36,000 clones; its ten largest clones have roughly 1.6%. The sample was blood buffy coat. All receptors derive from a woman aged 18 to 69 with a cervical HPV16 infection that either progressed to CIN3+ or cleared (not recorded which).

Concerning this clone: With the read ending 3 residues before the CDR3 end, the germline J gene is used to fill in that end. The chain carries TRBV10-3 and TRBJ2-3, with 12 bases identical to TRBD2. The germline CDR1 and CDR2 sequences are ENHRY and SYGVKD. This CDR3 region has 18 residues. Partial CDR3 DNA: TGTGCCATCAGTGGCGGAAGGACTAGCGGGGCGTACCAAGAGACG. It specifies CAISGGRTSGAYQET. The entire CDR3 sequence reads CAISGGRTSGAYQETQYF.

Worth noting for this clone: Read sequence stops 3 residues before the CDR3 end, and the germline J gene provides the missing end. The V and J genes are TRBV2 and TRBJ1-5; the match to TRBD1 covers 9 bases. The CDR3 is 15 amino acids. Germline CDR1 is SNHLY and CDR2 is FYNNEI. The ends lost 11 bases at V and 4 bases at J; junction bases unmatched: 12. CDR3 sequence reads: CAGRTGTGPNQPQHF. The DNA read from the CDR3 is TGTGCCGGAAGAACCGGGACAGGGCCAAATCAGCCC.

On this clone itself: Coverage ceases 3 residues before the CDR3 finishes, and the germline J gene fills in the end. The chain links TRBV5-4 to TRBJ2-5; D is perhaps TRBD1 (5 bases). CDR1 is SGHNT and CDR2 is YYREEE in the germline V gene (reference sequence). Trimming cost V 2 bases and J 6 bases, with 11 bases left between them. There are 13 residues in the CDR3. CDR3 protein: CASSLWGKKTQYF. CDR3 DNA (partial): TGTGCCAGCAGCTTATGGGGCAAAAAGACC.

Comment on this clone: The sequence runs out 3 residues before the end of the CDR3; the remainder is reconstructed from the germline J gene. This chain uses TRBV5-4 with TRBJ1-2, with 9 bases aligning to TRBD1. Germline V gene data show CDR1 as SGHNT and CDR2 as YYREEE (reference sequence). There are 14 residues in the CDR3. The sequenced CDR3 bases are TGTGCCAGCAGCACCCAGGGACAGGGTTGGGGC. Residues: CASSTQGQGWG. The complete CDR3 protein is CASSTQGQGWGYTF.

With regard to this clone: The read comes to an end 3 residues before the CDR3 does, leaving the germline J gene to fill in the end. The chain recombines TRBV18 with TRBJ2-3, with a possible D match to TRBD1 (5 bases). Germline V gene sequence: CDR1 KGHSH, CDR2 LQKENI. The CDR3 length is 14 residues. CDR3 in amino acids: CASSPDRTSETQYF. The sequenced part of the CDR3 DNA is TGTGCCAGCTCACCCGACCGGACAAGCGAGACG.

To note about this clone: The CDR3 end is not reached by the read, which stops 3 residues before it; the germline J gene fills it in. The chain has TRBV18 and TRBJ2-4; the match to TRBD1 covers 7 bases. This CDR3 comprises 14 residues. Per germline, CDR1 KGHSH and CDR2 LQKENI. The CDR3 spells CASSPLTGKYGQYF. The CDR3 DNA, read in part, is TGTGCCAGCTCACCGTTGACAGGGAAGTATGGT.

With respect to this clone: The read is 3 residues too short to cover the CDR3 end, so that end is filled in from the germline J gene. The chain joins TRBV19 to TRBJ1-2, with TRBD1 as a possible D gene (5 bases). The CDR3 is 14 residues long. CDR1 and CDR2 (germline): LNHDA, SQIVND (reference sequence). CDR3 residues: CASSMQRGYNDYTF. The CDR3 bases that were read are TGTGCCAGTAGTATGCAGCGGGGGTACAATGAC.

A remark on this clone: The DNA ends 3 residues before the CDR3 does, and the rest of the CDR3 is filled in from the germline J gene. This sequence joins TRBV19 and TRBJ2-3, with D maybe TRBD1 (5 bases). Germline V gene data show CDR1 as LNHDA and CDR2 as SQIVND (reference sequence). CDR3 length equals 15 residues. The CDR3 protein is CASSILGQDNQPQYF. CDR3 bases read: TGTGCCAGTAGTATTTTGGGCCAGGACAATCAGCCG.

Worth noting for this clone: The CDR3 end falls 3 residues outside the read, so it is completed with the germline J gene. V is TRBV12-3 or TRBV12-4 and J is TRBJ2-5; 7 nucleotides agree with TRBD1. This CDR3 spans 15 amino acids. V lost 4 bases to trimming and J lost 4 bases; unmatched junction nucleotides: 9. The CDR3 loop reads CASSSGQELGETQYF. The sequenced part of the CDR3 DNA is TGTGCCAGCAGTTCCGGACAGGAGTTGGGAGAGACC.

With regard to this clone: The read terminates 3 residues ahead of where the CDR3 ends, so the germline J gene completes it. The chain has TRBV29-1 and TRBJ2-5, with D possibly TRBD2 on 6 matching bases. The length of the CDR3 is 13 residues. The V gene lost 8 bases and the J gene lost 3 bases, with 16 bases spanning the gap. The germline V gene has CDR1 SQVTM and CDR2 ANQGSEA. Here the CDR3 reads CSSKGTSEETQYF. The sequenced CDR3 bases are TGCAGCTCAAAAGGGACTTCGGAAGAGACC.

With respect to this clone: The read terminates 3 residues before the CDR3 end, so the remaining end is supplied by the germline J gene. The chain carries TRBV18 and TRBJ2-3; 7 bases map to TRBD2. The V segment lost 1 base and the J segment 4 bases; nucleotides outside the gene matches: 17. The CDR3 totals 19 residues. Germline V lookup: CDR1 KGHSH, CDR2 LQKENI. The CDR3 spells CASSPRVQLAAAGSDTQYF. The DNA read from the CDR3 is TGTGCCAGCTCACCACGTGTCCAGCTAGCGGCCGCCGGTTCAGATACG.

In the case of this clone: Sequencing ends 3 residues short of the CDR3 end; the germline J gene provides the rest. This chain joins TRBV7-8 and TRBJ1-2; unclear D gene. Germline CDR1 reads SGHVS; CDR2 reads FQNEAQ. This CDR3 has 17 amino acids. CDR3 DNA, as far as it was read: TGTGCCAGCAGCTTCCGTGGCGTGCTAGCGGGCTCCTACGAC. As protein: CASSFRGVLAGSYD. The entire CDR3 is CASSFRGVLAGSYDYTF.

Note on this clone: The CDR3 end falls 3 residues outside the read, so it is completed with the germline J gene. The chain joins TRBV2 to TRBJ2-3, with D perhaps matching TRBD1 (6 bases). The germline gives CDR1 SNHLY, CDR2 FYNNEI. The CDR3 runs to 15 residues. The sequenced part of the CDR3 DNA is TGTGCCAGCAGTACAGGGCAATATAGCAATCAGCCG. Its translation: CASSTGQYSNQP. The complete CDR3 sequence is CASSTGQYSNQPQYF.

CDR3 sequence: CASSLGGAGGQPQHF. Partial CDR3 DNA: TGTGCCAGCAGCTTAGGAGGGGCAGGGGGCCAGCCC. The J gene is TRBJ1-5, the V gene TRBV7-8; 8 bases fit TRBD1. The read gets to within 3 residues of the CDR3 end, and the germline J gene fills in the rest. This CDR3 has 15 amino acids. J gave up 7 bases and V 1 base, and 6 bases lay outside the gene matches. Germline V gives CDR1 SGHVS, CDR2 FQNEAQ.

About this clone: The read ends 3 residues shy of where the CDR3 ends; the end is completed using the germline J gene. The chain links TRBV2 to TRBJ2-1; D is ambiguous. This CDR3 spans 15 amino acids. Germline V gene sequence: CDR1 SNHLY, CDR2 FYNNEI. Deletions cut 10 bases from V and 8 bases from J, with 24 bases between. The sequenced CDR3 bases are TGTGCCACCCTGCGTAGCTCCCACCCGATCCATGAG. Translating it yields CATLRSSHPIHE. The whole CDR3 reads CATLRSSHPIHEQFF.

On this clone itself: The CDR3 extends 3 residues past the end of the read, so its final part is completed from the germline J gene. The gene calls are TRBV14 and TRBJ2-1; 7 positions agree with TRBD1. This CDR3 is 16 amino acids long. Germline CDR1 is SGHDN and CDR2 is FVKESK. V shed 2 bases and J 4 bases; nucleotides not matched to a gene: 8. The part of the CDR3 DNA that was read is TGTGCCAGCAGCCAAATAGGGGGCTGGGGTTACAATGAG. Translation: CASSQIGGWGYNE. The CDR3 as a whole reads CASSQIGGWGYNEQFF.

A word on this clone: Read sequence stops 3 residues before the CDR3 end, and the germline J gene provides the missing end. This chain connects TRBV30 to TRBJ1-4; TRBD1 is a possible D gene (5 bases). With 0 bases removed from V and 4 bases from J, the gap between germline ends came to 6 bases. The CDR3 has 13 amino acids. Germline-derived CDR1 and CDR2 are GTSNPN and SVGIG (reference sequence). CDR3 bases read: TGTGCCTGGAGTGTAGGGGTTAATGAAAAA. Its translation is CAWSVGVNEK. The complete CDR3 reads CAWSVGVNEKLFF.

A remark on this clone: Read coverage stops 3 residues before the CDR3 terminus; the germline J gene supplies the remainder. This chain joins TRBV7-8 and TRBJ1-1; a possible D gene is TRBD1 (6 bases). With 5 bases removed from V and 1 base from J, the gap between germline ends came to 11 bases. CDR3 length: 14 amino acids. Per germline, CDR1 SGHVS and CDR2 FQNEAQ. This CDR3 reads CASSARGPNTEAFF. The sequenced CDR3 bases are TGTGCCAGCAGCGCCAGGGGACCGAACACTGAA.

CDR3 loop: CASSLGFGSSETQYF. The part of the CDR3 DNA that was read is TGTGCCAGCAGCTTAGGTTTCGGCAGTAGCGAGACC. The chain combines TRBV7-8 with TRBJ2-5; the D is unclear. The CDR3 goes on 3 residues after the read ends, and that part is filled in from the germline J gene. The CDR3 runs to 15 residues. Trimming removed 1 base at V and 5 bases at J, with 14 bases between. CDR1 is SGHVS, CDR2 FQNEAQ, per germline.

Concerning this clone itself: The missing CDR3 end, 3 residues past where the read stops, is filled in from the germline J gene. J is TRBJ2-7 and V is TRBV5-1; the D is unclear. V was pared by 1 base and J by 2 bases, with 7 bases between. Germline CDR1 and CDR2: SGHRS and YFSETQ. The CDR3 loop spans 13 amino acids. The CDR3 bases that were read are TGCGCCAGCAGCTTGACCAGTACCTACGAG. Amino acid sequence: CASSLTSTYE. The full CDR3 protein reads CASSLTSTYEQYF. Supplemented by reference TRBV5-1 and TRBJ2-7, the full variable domain reads KAGVTQTPRYLIKTRGQQVTLSCSPISGHRSVSWYQQTPGQGLQFLFEYFSETQRNKGNFPGRFSGRQFSNSRSEMNVSTLELGDSALYLCASSLTSTYEQYFGPGTRLTVT.

To note about this clone: With the read ending 3 residues before the CDR3 end, the germline J gene is used to fill in that end. The chain recombines TRBV5-8 with TRBJ2-1, with D perhaps TRBD1 (7 bases). Germline CDR1 and CDR2: SGHTS and YDEGEE. The CDR3 consists of 15 residues. Trimming shortened V by 2 bases and J by 3 bases, and 12 bases separated the two germline ends. CDR3 sequence: CASSLYQGGYNEQFF. The sequenced part of the CDR3 DNA is TGTGCCAGCAGCTTATATCAGGGGGGCTACAATGAG.

Notes on this clone: The DNA ends 3 residues before the CDR3 does, and the rest of the CDR3 is filled in from the germline J gene. This chain connects TRBV6-4 to TRBJ2-3, with TRBD1 identical over 9 bases. The CDR3 runs 13 residues. V dropped 5 bases and J dropped 5; count of bases not matched to a gene: 2. CDR1 is MRHNA, CDR2 SNTAGT, per germline. The chain's CDR3 is CASSRTGVDTQYF. The CDR3 DNA, read in part, is TGTGCCAGCAGTCGGACAGGGGTAGATACG.

Note on this clone: The CDR3 end lies 3 residues beyond the end of the read and is filled in from the germline J gene. The chain joins TRBV7-9 to TRBJ1-1; D gene uncertain. The CDR3 spans 13 residues. CDR1 is SEHNR, CDR2 FQNEAQ, per germline (reference sequence). V was clipped by 5 bases and J by 6 bases, with 13 bases between them. The CDR3 sequence is CASSPHAEAEAFF. The CDR3 DNA, read in part, is TGTGCCAGCAGCCCGCATGCGGAGGCTGAA.

To note about this clone: The read halts 3 residues ahead of the CDR3 end, with the missing end drawn from the germline J gene. The rearrangement links TRBV28 to TRBJ1-1, with TRBD1 matching over 7 bases. CDR3 length: 17 residues. Per the germline V gene, CDR1 is MDHEN and CDR2 is SYDVKM. The sequenced part of the CDR3 DNA is TGTGCCAGCAGTTTTCCCGTAACAGGGGTTAACCTAAGAGAA. This gives the protein CASSFPVTGVNLRE. The full CDR3 protein reads CASSFPVTGVNLREAFF.

On this clone: Coverage ceases 3 residues before the CDR3 finishes, and the germline J gene fills in the end. The chain links TRBV20-1 to TRBJ2-3; 8 positions match TRBD2. Trimming removed 5 bases from V and 1 base from J; junction bases left unmatched: 5. Germline V CDR1 and CDR2: DFQATT, SNEGSKA (reference sequence). CDR3 length: 14 residues. Incomplete CDR3 DNA: TGCAGTGCTTTCGGGGGGGGTCGCACAGATACG. This sequence encodes CSAFGGGRTDT. The full CDR3 is CSAFGGGRTDTQYF.

With respect to this clone: The read falls 3 residues short of the CDR3 end, and the missing part is taken from the germline J gene. This rearrangement joins TRBV18 to TRBJ2-4; 9 nucleotides align to TRBD1. The CDR3 has 17 residues. The germline V gene has CDR1 KGHSH and CDR2 LQKENI. CDR3 loop: CASSPTGGPPQHYGQYF. The CDR3 DNA, read in part, is TGTGCCAGCTCGCCCACAGGGGGCCCCCCTCAGCACTATGGT. The full variable domain, in which reference TRBV18 and TRBJ2-4 provide the parts outside the CDR3, is NAGVMQNPRHLVRRRGQEARLRCSPMKGHSHVYWYRQLPEEGLKFMVYLQKENIIDESGMPKERFSAEFPKEGPSILRIQQVVRGDSAAYFCASSPTGGPPQHYGQYFGAGTRLSVL.

The CDR3 protein is CASSSGLAGGNEQFF. Incomplete CDR3 DNA: TGTGCCAGCAGCTCGGGACTAGCGGGGGGCAATGAG. This chain connects TRBV7-2 to TRBJ2-1; TRBD2 matches at 15 bases. The read stops 3 residues short of the end of the CDR3; the missing end is completed from the germline J gene. Trimming cost V 4 bases and J 6 bases; bases outside gene matches: 1. The CDR3 is made up of 15 amino acids. The germline gives CDR1 SGHTA, CDR2 FQGNSA.